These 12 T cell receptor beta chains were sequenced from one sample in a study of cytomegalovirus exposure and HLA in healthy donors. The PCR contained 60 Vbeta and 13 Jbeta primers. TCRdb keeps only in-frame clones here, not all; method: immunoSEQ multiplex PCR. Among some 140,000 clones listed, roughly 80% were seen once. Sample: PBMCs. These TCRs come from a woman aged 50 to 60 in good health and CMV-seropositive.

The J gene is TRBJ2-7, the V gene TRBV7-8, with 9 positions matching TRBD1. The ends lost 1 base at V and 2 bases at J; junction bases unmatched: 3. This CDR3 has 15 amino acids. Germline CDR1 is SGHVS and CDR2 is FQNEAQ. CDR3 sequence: CASSLGQGGTYEQYF. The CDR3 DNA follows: TGTGCCAGCAGCTTAGGACAGGGGGGGACCTACGAGCAGTACTTC.

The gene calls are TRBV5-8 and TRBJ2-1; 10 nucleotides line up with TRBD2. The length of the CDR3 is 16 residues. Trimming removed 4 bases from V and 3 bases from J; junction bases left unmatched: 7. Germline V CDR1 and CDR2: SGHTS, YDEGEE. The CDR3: CASSLGLAGGYNEQFF. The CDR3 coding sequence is TGTGCCAGCAGCCTTGGGTTAGCGGGGGGCTACAATGAGCAGTTCTTC.

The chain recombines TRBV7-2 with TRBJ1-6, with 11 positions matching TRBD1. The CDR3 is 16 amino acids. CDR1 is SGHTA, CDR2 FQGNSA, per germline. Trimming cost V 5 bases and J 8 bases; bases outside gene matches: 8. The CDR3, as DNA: TGTGCCAGCAGCCCATGGACAGGGGGCGCGGATTCACCCCTCCACTTT. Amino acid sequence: CASSPWTGGADSPLHF.

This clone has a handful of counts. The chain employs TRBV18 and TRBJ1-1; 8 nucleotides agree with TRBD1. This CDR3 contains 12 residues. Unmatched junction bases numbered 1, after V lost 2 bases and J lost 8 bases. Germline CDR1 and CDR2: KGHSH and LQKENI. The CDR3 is CASSPGDREAFF. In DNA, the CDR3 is TGTGCCAGCTCACCAGGGGACAGGGAAGCTTTCTTT.

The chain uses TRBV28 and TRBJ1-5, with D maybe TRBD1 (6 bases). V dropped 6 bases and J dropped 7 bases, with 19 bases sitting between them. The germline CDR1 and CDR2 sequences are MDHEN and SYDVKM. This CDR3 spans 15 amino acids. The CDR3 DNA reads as TGTGCCAGCAGCCTAACGGGCGGGGGGGCACAGCCCCAGCATTTT. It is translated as CASSLTGGGAQPQHF.

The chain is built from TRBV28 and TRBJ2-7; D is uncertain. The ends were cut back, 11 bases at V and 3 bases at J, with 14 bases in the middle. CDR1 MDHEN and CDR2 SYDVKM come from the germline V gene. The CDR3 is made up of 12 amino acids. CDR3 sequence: CAVTGLYYEQYF. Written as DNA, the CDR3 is TGTGCCGTCACCGGGTTGTACTACGAGCAGTACTTC. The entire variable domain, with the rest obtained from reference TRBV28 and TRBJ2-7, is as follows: DVKVTQSSRYLVKRTGEKVFLECVQDMDHENMFWYRQDPGLGLRLIYFSYDVKMKEKGDIPEGYSVSREKKERFSLILESASTNQTSMYLCAVTGLYYEQYFGPGTRLTVT.

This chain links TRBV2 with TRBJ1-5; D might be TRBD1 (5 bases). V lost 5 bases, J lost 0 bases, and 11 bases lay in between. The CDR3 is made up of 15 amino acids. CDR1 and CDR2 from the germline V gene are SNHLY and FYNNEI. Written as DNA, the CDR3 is TGTGCCAGCAGTCTCGACAGTAATAGCAATCAGCCCCAGCATTTT. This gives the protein CASSLDSNSNQPQHF.

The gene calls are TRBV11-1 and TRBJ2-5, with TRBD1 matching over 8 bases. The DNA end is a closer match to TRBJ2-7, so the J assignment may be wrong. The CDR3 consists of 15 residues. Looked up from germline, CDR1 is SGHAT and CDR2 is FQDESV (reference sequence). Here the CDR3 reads CASRRQGQNSYEQYF. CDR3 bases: TGTGCCAGCAGACGACAGGGGCAGAACTCCTACGAGCAGTACTTC.

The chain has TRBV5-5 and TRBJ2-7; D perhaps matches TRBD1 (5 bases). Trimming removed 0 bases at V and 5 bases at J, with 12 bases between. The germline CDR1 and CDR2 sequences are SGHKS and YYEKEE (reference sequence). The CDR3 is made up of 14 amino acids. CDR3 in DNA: TGTGCCAGCAGCTTGGTAGCCAGGGTAGACGAGCAGTACTTC. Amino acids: CASSLVARVDEQYF.

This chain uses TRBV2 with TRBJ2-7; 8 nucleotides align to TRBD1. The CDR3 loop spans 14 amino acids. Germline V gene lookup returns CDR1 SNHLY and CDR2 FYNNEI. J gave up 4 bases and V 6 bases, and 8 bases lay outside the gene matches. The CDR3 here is CASRGTGGGYEQYF. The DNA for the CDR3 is TGTGCCAGCAGGGGGACAGGTGGCGGGTACGAGCAGTACTTC.

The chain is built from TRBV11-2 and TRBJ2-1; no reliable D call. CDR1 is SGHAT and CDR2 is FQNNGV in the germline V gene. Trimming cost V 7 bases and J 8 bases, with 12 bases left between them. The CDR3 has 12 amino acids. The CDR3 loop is CASTDGSDEQFF. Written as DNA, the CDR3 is TGTGCCAGCACCGACGGGTCTGATGAGCAGTTCTTC.

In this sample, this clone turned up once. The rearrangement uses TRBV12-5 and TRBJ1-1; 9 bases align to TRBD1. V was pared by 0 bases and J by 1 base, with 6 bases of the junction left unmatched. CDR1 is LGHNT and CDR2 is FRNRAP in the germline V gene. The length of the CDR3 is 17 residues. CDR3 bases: TGTGCTAGTGGTTTGGTACTCGGGACAGGGCAGAACACTGAAGCTTTCTTT. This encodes CASGLVLGTGQNTEAFF.